Each of the 11 T cell receptor beta chains below was sequenced from the same sample in a study of CD4 T cells in relation to SARS-CoV-2 and coronaviruses. The assay was immunoSEQ multiplex PCR, and TCRdb's table has in-frame clones only and misses some. Among roughly 15,000 clones listed, approximately 80% were seen once. CD4+ T cells from unexposed donors were obtained before the COVID-19 pandemic (2011-2018). CD4+ T cells were isolated from the cells after 10 days of culture. No antigens are known for them. The sample taken for sequencing was CD4+ T cells from PBMCs, cultured in vitro. These receptors were taken from a human donor in good health.

The chain carries TRBV19 and TRBJ2-6; D unclear. V lost 10 bases and J 2 bases, leaving 12 bases between the germline ends. The germline CDR1 and CDR2 sequences are LNHDA and SQIVND (reference sequence). The CDR3 covers 14 residues. Written as DNA, the CDR3 is TGTGCCACCGGTGGGTTAACTGGGGCCAACGTCCTGACTTTC. Translation gives CATGGLTGANVLTF. Complete variable domain (other parts from reference TRBV19 and TRBJ2-6): DGGITQSPKYLFRKEGQNVTLSCEQNLNHDAMYWYRQDPGQGLRLIYYSQIVNDFQKGDIAEGYSVSREKKESFPLTVTSAQKNPTAFYLCATGGLTGANVLTFGAGSRLTVL.

This clone was recorded once. The chain is built from TRBV7-2 and TRBJ2-3, with 7 nucleotides matching TRBD2. V was clipped by 3 bases and J by 0 bases; unmatched bases: 3. This CDR3 is built from 15 residues. Germline CDR1 SGHTA, CDR2 FQGNSA. CDR3 sequence: CASSFSGASTDTQYF. CDR3 nucleotide sequence: TGTGCCAGCAGCTTCAGCGGGGCAAGCACAGATACGCAGTATTTT.

V and J are TRBV21-1 and TRBJ1-5. TRBV21-1 corresponds to a pseudogene. CDR3 length equals 15 residues. This CDR3 reads CASSKGVPPDQPQHF. The CDR3 DNA sequence: TGTGCCAGCAGCAAAGGGGTTCCACCGGATCAGCCCCAGCATTTT.

The chain has TRBV2 and TRBJ2-3; no clear D. This CDR3 spans 14 amino acids. Per the germline V gene, CDR1 is SNHLY and CDR2 is FYNNEI. V lost 4 bases to trimming and J lost 6 bases, with 14 bases between them. In DNA form, the CDR3 reads TGTGCCAGCAGTGTTCGTTCATCTGCCGATACGCAGTATTTT. Translated: CASSVRSSADTQYF.

The rearrangement uses TRBV6-4 and TRBJ2-7; TRBD2 is a possible D gene (6 bases). Germline values: CDR1 MRHNA, CDR2 SNTAGT. Trimming took off 4 bases at V and 0 bases at J, with 13 bases between the two ends. This CDR3 is 15 amino acids long. The CDR3 DNA follows: TGTGCCAGCAGTGGGTATGGGGGGTTCTCCTACGAGCAGTACTTC. Translated, it gives CASSGYGGFSYEQYF.

The chain joins TRBV6-5 to TRBJ1-2; D remains ambiguous. The V gene lost 4 bases and the J gene lost 3 bases, with 9 bases spanning the gap. CDR1 is MNHEY, CDR2 SVGAGI, per germline. The CDR3 is 13 residues long. The CDR3 loop reads CASSSGSDYGYTF. CDR3 DNA: TGTGCCAGCAGTTCTGGTAGTGACTATGGCTACACCTTC.

This rearrangement joins TRBV4-3 to TRBJ2-7; 8 bases line up with TRBD2. The CDR3 totals 15 residues. Germline lookup yields CDR1 LGHNA and CDR2 YSLEER. Losses at the gene ends were 0 bases for V and 3 bases for J; bases not matched to a gene: 4. The CDR3 DNA follows: TGCGCCAGCAGCCAAGACCCAGCGGGGGTCTACGAGCAGTACTTC. It encodes CASSQDPAGVYEQYF.

The chain is built from TRBV25-1 and TRBJ2-1, with 11 bases lining up with TRBD2. Germline V gene lookup returns CDR1 MGHDK and CDR2 SYGVNS. The CDR3 extends over 16 amino acids. J lost 8 bases, V lost 6 bases, and 12 bases had no gene match. The CDR3 spells CASSRFSGGASDEQFF. Here the CDR3 DNA reads TGTGCCAGCAGCCGATTTAGCGGGGGGGCTTCCGATGAGCAGTTCTTC.

This rearrangement joins TRBV2 to TRBJ1-4; 9 bases agree with TRBD1. The germline CDR1 and CDR2 sequences are SNHLY and FYNNEI. This CDR3 has 15 amino acids. The J segment lost 5 bases and the V segment lost 7 bases, leaving 8 bases of the junction unmatched. In DNA form, the CDR3 reads TGTGCCAGCAATGGACAGGGGCTAACGAATGAAAAACTGTTTTTT. Its translation: CASNGQGLTNEKLFF.

V gene TRBV5-1 combines with J gene TRBJ2-1; 9 nucleotides line up with TRBD2. The germline CDR1 and CDR2 sequences are SGHRS and YFSETQ. The CDR3 runs to 15 residues. V lost 4 bases to trimming and J lost 8 bases; unmatched junction nucleotides: 10. In DNA, the CDR3 is TGCGCCAGCAGCCCTTCGGCGGGGGGGCCCGATGAGCAGTTCTTC. It is translated as CASSPSAGGPDEQFF. The full variable domain, completed using reference TRBV5-1 and TRBJ2-1, is KAGVTQTPRYLIKTRGQQVTLSCSPISGHRSVSWYQQTPGQGLQFLFEYFSETQRNKGNFPGRFSGRQFSNSRSEMNVSTLELGDSALYLCASSPSAGGPDEQFFGPGTRLTVL.

For the CDR3, the DNA is TGTGCCAGCAGCTTAGGGACAGGGTATGCAGAGACCCAGTACTTC. As protein: CASSLGTGYAETQYF. The rearrangement joins TRBV7-9 to TRBJ2-5; 8 nucleotides align to TRBD1. Germline V gene data show CDR1 as SEHNR and CDR2 as FQNEAQ (reference sequence). V dropped 1 base and J dropped 4; count of bases not matched to a gene: 5. The CDR3 is 15 amino acids.